This is a list of T cell receptor beta chains from one sample in a study of T cells after yellow fever vaccination. TCRdb redid the calling of the 5' RACE reads with MiXCR, one entry per CDR3 protein. The sample has roughly 170,000 distinct CDR3 sequences, approximately 9.7% seen once; the top ten hold roughly a third. The sample here was CD8+ T cells sorted from PBMCs, taken 45 days after the yellow fever booster vaccination. The origin of the receptors is a man aged 18 to 29 who received the YFV17D yellow fever vaccine. Each CDR3 is given with its conserved first and last residue. The D gene is left open where the match is weak. Clone size is shown for a subset of rows, as once, few, many or a class of expanded clone.

TGTGCCAGCAGTTTGTCCGGAATCACAGATACGCAGTATTTT	CASSLSGITDTQYF	TRBV12-3/TRBV12-4	.	.	TRBJ2-3
TGTGCCAGCAGCCCCCATTCCTACAATGAGCAGTTCTTC	CASSPHSYNEQFF	TRBV6-5	.	.	TRBJ2-1
TGTGCCAGCAGCAAAACGGGGACTACTGCACCCCTCCACTTT	CASSKTGTTAPLHF	TRBV7-9	.	.	TRBJ1-6
TGTGCCAGCAGCCTAACCGGGACCGGGAATCAGCCCCAGCATTTT	CASSLTGTGNQPQHF	TRBV3-1	.	few	TRBJ1-5
TGCGCCAGCAGCCAAGATCGTAGTCTCCGGTTCTCCGAGGGAAACACCATATATTTT	CASSQDRSLRFSEGNTIYF	TRBV4-1	.	few	TRBJ1-3
TGTGCCAGCAGCGTAGGTTCTGGCGGCAATGAGCAGTTCTTC	CASSVGSGGNEQFF	TRBV9	.	.	TRBJ2-1
TGCACCCTGAGCCTGGGGGGTTGGGATACGCAGTATTTT	CTLSLGGWDTQYF	TRBV29-1	.	many	TRBJ2-3
TGTGCCAGCAGTTTATCGGGGGCTATTCAACGAAACACCATATATTTT	CASSLSGAIQRNTIYF	TRBV27	.	.	TRBJ1-3
TGTGCCAGCCGGCTTGCCCCTCTCACAGATACGCAGTATTTT	CASRLAPLTDTQYF	TRBV5-4	.	few	TRBJ2-3
TGTGCCAGCAGTTTCGGGAGTCAGCCCCAGCATTTT	CASSFGSQPQHF	TRBV28	.	few	TRBJ1-5
TGTGCCAGCAATCCTCGGACAGGGCGAGGCACCGGGGAGCTGTTTTTT	CASNPRTGRGTGELFF	TRBV6-5	TRBD1	few	TRBJ2-2
TGTGCCAGCAGCCTCAACGGCGGGGGAGGAGATACGCAGTATTTT	CASSLNGGGGDTQYF	TRBV7-2	TRBD2	few	TRBJ2-3
TGTGCCACCAGTGATTCCGAGACAGGGGGAACCGGGGAGCTGTTTTTT	CATSDSETGGTGELFF	TRBV24-1	TRBD1	.	TRBJ2-2
TGTGCCAGCGGGGTGGGGTACCAAGAGACCCAGTACTTC	CASGVGYQETQYF	TRBV7-9	.	.	TRBJ2-5
TGTGCCAGCATGAGGGAGACCGTGCGTTTTCAGGACAAGGTCAATGAGCAGTTCTTC	CASMRETVRFQDKVNEQFF	TRBV7-2	.	.	TRBJ2-1
TGTGCCAGCTCACCAGTTCCCGGGACCGACGCGGGCTCCTACAATGAGCAGTTCTTC	CASSPVPGTDAGSYNEQFF	TRBV18	.	many	TRBJ2-1
TGCAGTGCTAGAGACCTCTCCGCGGGGATCAACTATGGCTACACCTTC	CSARDLSAGINYGYTF	TRBV20-1	.	.	TRBJ1-2
TGTGCCAGCAGCTTATGGACAGGTTGGGCCAAAAACATTCAGTACTTC	CASSLWTGWAKNIQYF	TRBV7-9	TRBD1	few	TRBJ2-4
TGTGCCAGCAGCCACAGTAGCGCCAATGAGCAGTTCTTC	CASSHSSANEQFF	TRBV3-1	.	.	TRBJ2-1
TGTGCCAGCAGCTTAGGAGCCGTGACTGAAGCTTTCTTT	CASSLGAVTEAFF	TRBV7-6	.	few	TRBJ1-1
TGTGCCAGCAGCTCAACAGGGTATAATCAGCCCCAGCATTTT	CASSSTGYNQPQHF	TRBV7-9	.	many	TRBJ1-5
TGCGCCAGCAGCGCCGACCTAGAATACGAGCAGTACTTC	CASSADLEYEQYF	TRBV5-1	.	many	TRBJ2-7
TGCAGCGTGGTCGGAAACACCATATATTTT	CSVVGNTIYF	TRBV29-1	.	.	TRBJ1-3
TGTGCCACCAGCAGAGCGGGGGAGAGCACAGATACGCAGTATTTT	CATSRAGESTDTQYF	TRBV15	.	few	TRBJ2-3